Shown below are 15 T cell receptor beta chains from a single sample sequenced in a study of tumor and adjacent non-tumor tissue in lung cancer. The library came from three nested PCR rounds adapted from ARM-PCR protocols. Each CDR3 protein is one row after TCRdb ran MiXCR on the multiplex PCR reads. The sample contains about 100,000 distinct CDR3 sequences, 65% of which appear only once. This sample's RNA came from whole unsorted tissue. This non-tumor lung sample came from over 3 cm beyond the tumor edge. The sample taken for sequencing was distant non-tumor lung tissue. Receptor source: a man in his thirties or forties with non-small cell lung cancer.

This clonotype has just a few counts. The rearrangement uses TRBV10-3 and TRBJ1-1; possibly TRBD1 for D (5 bases). The V gene lost 5 bases and the J gene lost 8 bases, with 15 bases spanning the gap. The CDR3 covers 13 residues. Germline values: CDR1 ENHRY, CDR2 SYGVKD. CDR3 amino acids: CAISLPGRPEAFF. DNA for the CDR3: TGTGCCATCAGTCTCCCGGGACGGCCGGAAGCTTTCTTT.

In the case of this clonotype: The conserved phenylalanine or tryptophan is not found at the CDR3 terminus, so this likely reflects a read error. The V gene is TRBV4-2, the J gene TRBJ2-3; TRBD2 agrees at 8 bases. This CDR3 region has 17 residues. With V trimmed by 4 bases and J by 0 bases, 9 bases remained unmatched. From germline, CDR1 is LGHNA and CDR2 YNFKEQ. The chain's CDR3 is CASSLYSGGGSTDTQYL. The CDR3 nucleotides are TGTGCCAGCAGCCTGTACTCCGGGGGGGGTAGCACAGATACGCAGTATTTA.

The rearrangement joins TRBV6-5 to TRBJ2-5, with D perhaps TRBD2 (7 bases). CDR3 size: 15 residues. Germline CDR1 reads MNHEY; CDR2 reads SVGAGI. The germline V and J ends were trimmed by 5 bases and 5 bases, with 18 bases remaining between them. CDR3 protein: CASSPSGGAVETQYF. The CDR3 DNA follows: TGTGCCAGCAGTCCCAGTGGGGGGGCCGTGGAGACCCAGTACTTC.

A note on this clonotype: No conserved phenylalanine or tryptophan ends this CDR3, so it is likely a read error. Because the CDR3's place on the DNA is in doubt, the DNA is left out and the CDR3 is given as listed by TCRdb. The chain recombines TRBV21-1 with TRBJ2-7. TRBV21-1 is shown as a pseudogene. The CDR3 spans 13 residues, counting both ends. CDR3: CANTVVISYEQYY.

Regarding this clonotype: One end of the junction fails to match germline, which may point to a read error. The gene calls are TRBV12-3 or TRBV12-4 and TRBJ2-5; tentative D call: TRBD1 (5 bases). This CDR3 region has 11 residues. CDR3 DNA sequence: TGCGCCAGCAGTTTAGGGGTGACCCAGTACTTC. It encodes CASSLGVTQYF.

The chain joins TRBV29-1 to TRBJ1-1, with a weak D call TRBD1 (5 bases). Germline lookup yields CDR1 SQVTM and CDR2 ANQGSEA. Trimming took 4 bases from V and 0 from J, leaving 9 bases between them. The CDR3 is made up of 13 amino acids. CDR3 in amino acids: CSVVDRVNTEAFF. In nucleotides, the CDR3 is TGCAGCGTTGTTGACAGAGTGAACACTGAAGCTTTCTTT.

This clonotype came up a few times. This may be a read error, as it is one base from a much larger clone. This chain links TRBV29-1 with TRBJ2-4; D unclear. CDR1 and CDR2 (germline): SQVTM, ANQGSEA. Trimming removed 5 bases from V and 2 bases from J, with 4 bases in between. This CDR3 spans 11 amino acids. Written as DNA, the CDR3 is TGCAGCGTTTGTACCAAAAACATTCAGTACTTC. Translation gives CSVCTKNIQYF.

This clonotype occurred many times. The chain combines TRBV12-3 or TRBV12-4 with TRBJ1-4; D unclear. Trimming cost V 2 bases and J 4 bases, with 14 bases left between them. This CDR3 contains 16 residues. CDR3 sequence: CASSLRPAEGNEKLFF. The CDR3, as DNA: TGTGCCAGCAGTTTACGGCCAGCGGAGGGTAATGAAAAACTGTTTTTT.

The chain combines TRBV30 with TRBJ1-1; D remains unclear. Trimming left V 3 bases short and J 0 bases short, with 14 bases between. This CDR3 is built from 15 residues. Germline CDR1 reads GTSNPN; CDR2 reads SVGIG (reference sequence). CDR3 coding DNA: TGTGCCTGGAGGATGATAGATTTCATGAACACTGAAGCTTTCTTT. Its protein is CAWRMIDFMNTEAFF.

The table lists this clonotype with a few counts. Since a much larger clone is just one base distant, this may be a read error. The V and J genes are TRBV7-9 and TRBJ1-1, with D hard to call. The germline gives CDR1 SEHNR, CDR2 FQNEAQ (reference sequence). CDR3 length: 15 residues. CDR3 sequence reads: CATSLARERHTEAFF. In DNA, the CDR3 is TGTGCCACCAGCTTAGCGCGTGAGAGACACACTGAAGCTTTCTTT.

To note about this clonotype: One end of the junction is discordant with germline, which a read error may explain. The J gene is TRBJ2-7, the V gene TRBV6-6, with 8 bases that match TRBD2. The CDR3 is 15 amino acids. The germline CDR1 and CDR2 sequences are MNHNY and SVGAGI (reference sequence). The CDR3 spells CASIPGLGGKYEQHF. CDR3 coding DNA: TGTGCCAGCATCCCGGGACTAGGGGGAAAGTACGAGCAGCACTTC.

The genes are TRBV11-2 and TRBJ2-7; 14 positions agree with TRBD2. CDR3 size: 16 residues. CDR1 SGHAT and CDR2 FQNNGV come from the germline V gene. The V segment lost 7 bases and the J segment 3 bases; nucleotides outside the gene matches: 8. CDR3 protein: CASNRTSGRQFYEQYF. In DNA form, the CDR3 reads TGTGCCAGCAACAGGACTAGCGGGAGGCAATTCTACGAGCAGTACTTC.

To note about this clonotype: A junction end diverges from the germline sequence, so it may reflect a read error. The chain is built from TRBV6-6 and TRBJ1-1; 10 bases fit TRBD1. CDR1 MNHNY and CDR2 SVGAGI come from the germline V gene (reference sequence). The CDR3 has 16 amino acids. The CDR3, as DNA: TGTGCTAGCAGCCTCTGGCTGGGACAGGGGAACACTCACGCTTTCTTT. Its protein product is CASSLWLGQGNTHAFF.

Points on this clonotype: An end of the junction differs from the germline gene, which may be a read error. J is TRBJ1-5 and V is TRBV20-1, with TRBD1 identical over 8 bases. Germline CDR1 is DFQATT and CDR2 is SNEGSKA (reference sequence). The CDR3 runs to 16 residues. The CDR3 nucleotides read TGCATTGCTTTCCTCAGGGGGCTAGGAAGCAATCAGCCCCAGCATTTT. This codes for CIAFLRGLGSNQPQHF.

Of note for this clonotype: Lacking the conserved final phenylalanine or tryptophan, this CDR3 likely reflects a read error. The chain links TRBV4-3 to TRBJ2-7; the D gene is possibly TRBD2 (5 bases). The V end was cut by 3 bases, the J end by 0 bases, with 12 bases between. CDR3 length: 15 amino acids. Looked up from germline, CDR1 is LGHNA and CDR2 is YSLEER. The CDR3: CASSHRTGSSYEQYL. The CDR3, as DNA: TGCGCCAGCAGCCACAGGACTGGGTCCTCCTACGAGCAGTACTTA.